This T cell receptor (beta chain) was sequenced in a study of blood T cell repertoires in COVID-19. Study at large: T cells, B-cell-depleted T cells, or PBMCs supplied cDNA or gDNA.

In Seattle, patients joined the study during active infection and were tracked longitudinally. The table came from immunoSEQ multiplex PCR; TCRdb's copy has only in-frame clones and leaves some out. The table has 170,000 or so clones, roughly 83% seen once; the top ten hold 5.5% to 8%. Germline V lookup: CDR1 LNHDA, CDR2 SQIVND (reference sequence). This CDR3 comprises 15 residues. Trimming took 5 bases from V and 7 from J, leaving 18 bases between them. This chain joins TRBV19 and TRBJ2-1; tentatively, D is TRBD2 (7 bases). This TCR came from a woman in her thirties or forties with COVID-19, enrolled during active disease. The sequencing input was peripheral blood. CDR3: CASSPFLGGRNEQFF. The CDR3 region has the DNA TGTGCCAGTAGTCCCTTTTTGGGGGGGCGAAATGAGCAGTTCTTC.